The next 8 T cell receptor beta chains were all read from a single sample in a study of T-cell memory formation after mild COVID-19. MiXCR was run by TCRdb on the 5' RACE reads, yielding one entry per CDR3 protein. Of roughly 100,000 distinct CDR3 sequences in the sample, about an eighth were seen once. Material: PBMCs or a T cell subset sorted from them (not recorded which). The receptors shown here come from an adult woman who had mild COVID-19 (a few samples of this study predate the infection). Cell type and time point are not known.

This clonotype was seen a few times. The chain employs TRBV7-9 and TRBJ2-7; D not resolved. Trimming stripped 5 bases from V and 3 bases from J, with 11 bases between. The CDR3 loop spans 13 amino acids. In germline, CDR1 is SEHNR, CDR2 FQNEAQ (reference sequence). The CDR3 reads CASSKPGSYEQYF. CDR3 nucleotides: TGTGCCAGCAGCAAACCGGGCAGCTACGAGCAGTACTTC.

In this sample, this clonotype turned up a few times. The chain joins TRBV7-9 to TRBJ1-6; TRBD1 aligns across 11 bases. Germline CDR1 reads SEHNR; CDR2 reads FQNEAQ (reference sequence). J was trimmed by 14 bases and V by 1 base; bases with no gene match: 7. This CDR3 has 15 amino acids. The CDR3 spells CASSLEGQGVTSLHF. For the CDR3, the DNA is TGTGCCAGCAGCTTAGAGGGACAGGGGGTTACGTCCCTCCACTTT.

In its sample, this clonotype was seen many times. The V gene is TRBV6-6, the J gene TRBJ2-7, with D unresolved. The CDR3 loop spans 13 amino acids. The V gene lost 2 bases and the J gene lost 4 bases, with 9 bases spanning the gap. Germline V CDR1 and CDR2: MNHNY, SVGAGI (reference sequence). As DNA, the CDR3 is TGTGCCAGCAGTTACGAGTGGATGTACGAGCAGTACTTC. It yields the protein CASSYEWMYEQYF.

This clonotype was observed a handful of times. The rearrangement links TRBV19 to TRBJ1-1; no firm D call. V was cut by 0 bases and J by 1 base, with 9 bases left in between. The CDR3 sequence is 15 residues long. Looked up from germline, CDR1 is LNHDA and CDR2 is SQIVND (reference sequence). This CDR3 is CASSIDYLPNTEAFF. CDR3 nucleotides: TGTGCCAGTAGTATAGATTATCTGCCGAACACTGAAGCTTTCTTT.

In this sample, this clonotype turned up many times. The chain couples TRBV5-1 to TRBJ1-1, with TRBD1 as a possible D gene (5 bases). Germline loops: CDR1 SGHRS, CDR2 YFSETQ. CDR3 length: 15 residues. With 1 base removed from V and 0 bases from J, the gap between germline ends came to 10 bases. This CDR3 reads CASSLSTVLNTEAFF. The CDR3 DNA reads TGCGCCAGCAGCTTGTCGACAGTCCTGAACACTGAAGCTTTCTTT.

This chain connects TRBV4-2 to TRBJ2-7; 8 positions match TRBD1. Germline CDR1 reads LGHNA; CDR2 reads YNFKEQ. This CDR3 is 17 amino acids long. V lost 0 bases to trimming and J lost 0 bases; unmatched junction nucleotides: 7. The CDR3 loop reads CASSQEISGTGSYEQYF. CDR3 coding DNA: TGTGCCAGCAGCCAAGAGATATCCGGGACAGGCTCCTACGAGCAGTACTTC.

This clonotype was seen a handful of times. This chain joins TRBV6-5 and TRBJ2-2, with 8 bases that match TRBD1. Germline V gene data show CDR1 as MNHEY and CDR2 as SVGAGI. Trimming took 4 bases from V and 2 from J; bases not matched to a gene: 6. The length of the CDR3 is 16 residues. In DNA form, the CDR3 reads TGTGCCAGCAGTTCCCTGACAGGGGCAAACACCGGGGAGCTGTTTTTT. Protein sequence: CASSSLTGANTGELFF.

This clonotype has ten or more counts. The CDR3 sequence: CSVRGTGDWQFF. The DNA for the CDR3 is TGCAGTGTTAGGGGGACAGGGGATTGGCAGTTCTTC. The rearrangement joins TRBV20-1 to TRBJ2-1, with 10 bases identical to TRBD1. Germline CDR1 DFQATT, CDR2 SNEGSKA (reference sequence). This CDR3 is built from 12 residues. V lost 7 bases, J lost 12 bases, and 9 bases stayed unmatched.